The rows below give T cell receptor beta chains drawn from one sample of a study of T cell responses to AZD1222 COVID-19 vaccine. Clones were sequenced by immunoSEQ multiplex PCR, and TCRdb holds only the in-frame ones, with some missing. The table shows around 100,000 clones, with about 91% occurring only once. The sequencing here drew on peripheral blood, taken 28 days after the second AZD1222 dose. The receptors were sampled from an adult who received the AZD1222 COVID-19 vaccine. The CDR3 runs from the conserved cysteine through the conserved F or W. The D gene is left open where the match is weak. Size is stated for part of the rows, as once, few or many counts, or as a class when the clone is expanded.

j_call v_call d_call clone_size cdr3_aa cdr3_nt
TRBJ1-1 TRBV18 . . CASSRGTDQAFF TGTGCCAGCTCACGCGGGACGGATCAAGCTTTCTTT
TRBJ1-6 TRBV6-5 . . CASSPGNTNSPLHF TGTGCCAGCTCCCCCGGGAATACTAATTCACCCCTCCACTTT
TRBJ2-5 TRBV21-1 . few CASSERTGQETQYF TGTGCCAGCAGCGAACGGACAGGTCAAGAGACCCAGTACTTC
TRBJ1-6 TRBV6-4 . . CASSEWVSGSPLHF TGTGCCAGCAGTGAATGGGTATCAGGTTCACCCCTCCACTTT
TRBJ1-5 TRBV28 TRBD1 . CASSLQQGAGQPQHF TGTGCCAGCAGCCTACAACAGGGGGCAGGTCAGCCCCAGCATTTT
TRBJ1-1 TRBV7-8 . few CASSFSGPTEAFF TGTGCCAGCAGCTTTAGTGGCCCCACTGAAGCTTTCTTT
TRBJ2-2 TRBV7-9 . . CASSLAGGVTGELFF TGTGCCAGCAGCTTAGCTGGGGGTGTCACCGGGGAGCTGTTTTTT
TRBJ1-1 TRBV6-2/TRBV6-3 . few CASSYSILKNTEAFF TGTGCCAGCAGTTACTCGATACTGAAGAACACTGAAGCTTTCTTT
TRBJ1-2 TRBV27 . . CASSSLGTRDLMTGYTF TGTGCCAGCAGTTCCCTTGGGACTAGGGACCTCATGACTGGCTACACCTTC
TRBJ1-6 TRBV28 . . CASIDSDRNNSPLHF TGTGCCAGCATAGACTCGGACAGAAATAATTCACCCCTCCACTTT